This TCR beta chain was obtained from a study of T cells expressing NK-cell markers. Study background: HCMV seropositivity characterized seven of the eight sequenced donors, and seronegativity one.

Points on this clonotype: Its antigen is undetermined.

TCRdb re-analyzed the 5' RACE reads; it lists each CDR3 protein once, without DNA. Its table records 300,000 to 500,000 distinct CDR3 sequences. Study results and caveats: In five to seven donors, dominant CD3+CD56+NKG2C+ clonotypes ranked among the top 10 CD8+ clonotypes.

From germline, CDR1 is MNHEY and CDR2 SMNVEV (reference sequence). The CDR3 contains 15 residues. The sample consisted of blood T cells: a sorted CD56 or NKG2C T cell subset, CD4+ or CD8+ T cells, or bulk PBMC T cells (not recorded which). The receptor was isolated from a woman between 50 and 59 years old in good health. The V gene is TRBV27, the J gene TRBJ2-3; the D gene TCRdb calls, TRBD1, cannot be checked with no DNA. This chain's CDR3 is CASADDSRLTDTQYF.